These T cell receptor beta chains were read from a single sample in a study of cytomegalovirus exposure and HLA in healthy donors. Here immunoSEQ multiplex PCR was the method, and the copy in TCRdb shows in-frame clones only, minus some. This table holds 120,000 or so clones, 60% to 85% found once. The sample taken for sequencing was PBMCs. Receptors were obtained from a man aged 45 to 65 in good health and CMV-seropositive. CDR3s include the opening cysteine and the closing phenylalanine or tryptophan. A D gene is named only where the DNA matches it firmly. For some rows the clone size is stated as once, few or many, or as a class when expanded; others skip it.

abundance	v_gene	d_gene	j_gene	CDR3aa	CDR3nt
-	TRBV6-1	-	TRBJ1-2	CASLLSSYGYTF	TGTGCCTCCCTTCTGAGTAGCTATGGCTACACCTTC
-	TRBV5-1	-	TRBJ1-2	CASSAQGINGYTF	TGCGCCAGCAGCGCACAGGGTATCAATGGCTACACCTTC
-	TRBV5-1	TRBD1	TRBJ1-2	CASSFSGQGIYGYTF	TGCGCCAGCAGCTTCTCGGGACAGGGGATCTATGGCTACACCTTC
few	TRBV6-5	TRBD1	TRBJ2-4	CASRWDRESIQYF	TGTGCCAGCAGGTGGGACAGGGAGAGCATTCAGTACTTC
-	TRBV19	TRBD1	TRBJ1-5	CASTSGGLGNQPQHF	TGTGCCAGTACCTCAGGGGGCCTGGGCAATCAGCCCCAGCATTTT
few	TRBV6-5	TRBD1	TRBJ1-4	CASSSQGREKLFF	TGTGCCAGCAGTTCACAGGGGAGGGAAAAACTGTTTTTT
few	TRBV30	-	TRBJ1-6	CAWSVGQSNSPLHF	TGTGCCTGGAGTGTCGGACAGTCTAATTCACCCCTCCACTTT
-	TRBV2	-	TRBJ1-6	CASTPQDNSPLHF	TGTGCCAGCACACCACAAGATAATTCACCCCTCCACTTT
-	TRBV6-4	-	TRBJ2-3	CASSAQGGGTDTQYF	TGTGCCAGCAGTGCACAGGGTGGGGGCACAGATACGCAGTATTTT
-	TRBV10-2	-	TRBJ1-4	CASSRGENEKLFF	TGCGCCAGCAGCAGGGGCGAGAATGAAAAACTGTTTTTT
-	TRBV4-1	-	TRBJ2-1	CASSRGTDSYNEQFF	TGCGCCAGCAGCCGCGGGACAGACTCCTACAATGAGCAGTTCTTC
-	TRBV5-1	-	TRBJ1-1	CASKTAGHQNTEAFF	TGCGCCAGCAAGACAGCAGGGCACCAGAACACTGAAGCTTTCTTT
-	TRBV29-1	-	TRBJ2-3	CSVTGLNTDTQYF	TGCAGCGTGACGGGACTCAACACAGATACGCAGTATTTT
-	TRBV5-1	TRBD1	TRBJ2-1	CASSWIGTGGNNEQFF	TGCGCCAGCAGCTGGATAGGGACAGGGGGCAACAATGAGCAGTTCTTC
-	TRBV6-6	TRBD2	TRBJ2-1	CASSSSTSGGYNEQFF	TGTGCCAGCAGTTCCTCAACTAGCGGGGGGTACAATGAGCAGTTCTTC
once	TRBV4-1	-	TRBJ1-5	CASSQALPGAYSNQPQHF	TGCGCCAGCAGCCAAGCGCTCCCAGGCGCTTATAGCAATCAGCCCCAGCATTTT
-	TRBV2	TRBD2	TRBJ2-7	CASSLTSGGGAAYEQYF	TGTGCCAGCAGTTTGACTAGCGGGGGGGGAGCGGCCTACGAGCAGTACTTC
-	TRBV7-9	-	TRBJ2-7	CASSLGDISYEQYF	TGTGCCAGCAGCTTAGGGGACATCTCCTACGAGCAGTACTTC
-	TRBV7-3	TRBD1	TRBJ1-6	CASSSYRGRNSPLHF	TGTGCCAGCAGCTCCTACAGGGGGAGGAATTCACCCCTCCACTTT
-	TRBV5-1	TRBD1	TRBJ2-5	CASSLEGQGQETQYF	TGCGCCAGCAGCTTGGAGGGACAGGGTCAAGAGACCCAGTACTTC
-	TRBV7-9	TRBD2	TRBJ2-1	CASSMRLAGEGSYNEQFF	TGTGCCAGCAGCATGAGACTAGCGGGAGAGGGTTCCTACAATGAGCAGTTCTTC
-	TRBV15	TRBD1	TRBJ1-1	CATSRDLGTGSTEAFF	TGTGCCACCAGCAGAGATTTGGGGACAGGGAGCACTGAAGCTTTCTTT
-	TRBV6-5	TRBD1	TRBJ2-3	CASSYYGTGKGDTQYF	TGTGCCAGCAGTTACTATGGGACAGGGAAAGGGGATACGCAGTATTTT
once	TRBV7-2	-	TRBJ2-4	CASTLTGVGNIQYF	TGTGCCAGCACCCTTACGGGGGTAGGGAACATTCAGTACTTC
-	TRBV14	-	TRBJ1-2	CASSPVGANYGYTF	TGTGCCAGCAGCCCAGTGGGAGCTAACTATGGCTACACCTTC
-	TRBV5-4	-	TRBJ2-3	CASSLDERRSTDTQYF	TGTGCCAGCAGCTTGGACGAGCGGAGGTCCACAGATACGCAGTATTTT
once	TRBV2	TRBD1	TRBJ2-2	CASRKTGANTGELFF	TGTGCCAGCAGGAAGACAGGGGCGAACACCGGGGAGCTGTTTTTT
-	TRBV5-6	TRBD1	TRBJ1-1	CASSLRTGSGTEAFF	TGTGCCAGCAGCTTGAGGACAGGGTCGGGCACTGAAGCTTTCTTT
-	TRBV10-3	TRBD1	TRBJ2-5	CAISDNRGETQYF	TGTGCCATCAGTGATAACAGGGGAGAGACCCAGTACTTC
once	TRBV9	TRBD2	TRBJ2-7	CASSVGGEGYEQYF	TGTGCCAGCAGCGTGGGGGGGGAGGGTTACGAGCAGTACTTC
-	TRBV2	-	TRBJ2-1	CASSSRGTGAGNEQFF	TGTGCCAGCAGTTCTCGCGGAACGGGCGCGGGGAATGAGCAGTTCTTC
-	TRBV19	-	TRBJ2-3	CASSIATSGGRTDTQYF	TGTGCCAGTAGTATTGCTACTTCCGGGGGACGCACAGATACGCAGTATTTT
-	TRBV27	TRBD2	TRBJ2-2	CASSMAAGGTGELFF	TGTGCCAGCTCCATGGCGGCGGGAGGCACCGGGGAGCTGTTTTTT
-	TRBV27	-	TRBJ1-1	CASSPRRDMNTEAFF	TGTGCCAGCAGTCCCCGTCGGGACATGAACACTGAAGCTTTCTTT
-	TRBV30	-	TRBJ2-5	CAWSVRETQYF	TGTGCCTGGAGTGTCAGAGAGACCCAGTACTTC
once	TRBV19	TRBD1	TRBJ1-3	CAIRYRPGTGPSGNTIYF	TGTGCCATCCGATACAGGCCGGGGACAGGTCCCTCTGGAAACACCATATATTTT
-	TRBV6-1	TRBD1	TRBJ2-3	CASRWTGERDTQYF	TGTGCCAGCAGGTGGACAGGGGAACGAGATACGCAGTATTTT